A selection of T cell receptor beta chains follows, all from one sample in a study of shared clonotypes between healthy human individuals. Measured with immunoSEQ multiplex PCR; TCRdb has only the in-frame clones, and not every one. This table has roughly 2,300,000 clones, around 93% appearing once. Material for sequencing was naive CD4+ T cells from PBMCs. Receptors originate from a man between 18 and 29 years old in good health. Some clones in this sample may be carry-over from other donors' samples. CDR3s include the opening cysteine and the closing phenylalanine or tryptophan. A D gene is named only where the DNA matches it firmly. Part of the rows lack a size; the others show once, few, many or a class for expanded clones.

-	TRBV4-1	-	TRBJ1-6	TGCGCCAGCAGCCAAGATCAGAGCAGGGGTGGCATTCATTCACCCCTCCACTTT	CASSQDQSRGGIHSPLHF
-	TRBV5-1	-	TRBJ2-5	TGCGCCAGCAGCTTGGCAGGGGATCAAGAGACCCAGTACTTC	CASSLAGDQETQYF
-	TRBV14	-	TRBJ2-7	TGTGCCAGCGCTTACGGCCCCTACGAGCAGTACTTC	CASAYGPYEQYF
-	TRBV19	-	TRBJ2-1	TGTGCCAGTAGTATAGCGAGGGGCCGGTACAATGAGCAGTTCTTC	CASSIARGRYNEQFF
-	TRBV4-2	-	TRBJ2-7	TGTGCCAGCAGCCAAGATCTTGGCCCGAAGGAGCAGTACTTC	CASSQDLGPKEQYF
-	TRBV7-8	-	TRBJ2-7	TGTGCCAGCAGCTTCGGTGCCTACGAGCAGTACTTC	CASSFGAYEQYF
-	TRBV11-1	-	TRBJ2-7	TGTGCCAGCAGCTCCCTATCCAGGGGCCACCGCTACGAGCAGTACTTC	CASSSLSRGHRYEQYF
TRBD2	TRBV19	-	TRBJ2-3	TGTGCCAGTAGTTCATGGACTAGCGGGAGGGCCTTAGATACGCAGTATTTT	CASSSWTSGRALDTQYF
-	TRBV27	-	TRBJ2-5	TGTGCCAGCAGTTTATACCGTGGGGTGTCCGTCCAAGAGACCCAGTACTTC	CASSLYRGVSVQETQYF
-	TRBV10-3	-	TRBJ2-7	TGTGCCATCAGTGAGTCGGGAGGAGCGAACTACGAGCAGTACTTC	CAISESGGANYEQYF
-	TRBV5-1	once	TRBJ2-3	TGCGCCAGCAGCTTGGAAGCTCGGAGCACAGATACGCAGTATTTT	CASSLEARSTDTQYF
TRBD1	TRBV29-1	-	TRBJ1-2	TGCAGCGTTGAATTTATAGGGGGCTCCAACTATGGCTACACCTTC	CSVEFIGGSNYGYTF
-	TRBV11-2	-	TRBJ1-6	TGTGCCAGCAGCTTAGGGGGCCGCCTCCACTTT	CASSLGGRLHF
-	TRBV6-1	-	TRBJ1-2	TGTGCCAGCCGGCCAGGGCAGGGATTAGGCTTTGGCTACACCTTC	CASRPGQGLGFGYTF
-	TRBV30	-	TRBJ2-7	TGTGCCTGGAGTGCAGGGAGGTACGAGCAGTACTTC	CAWSAGRYEQYF
-	TRBV7-9	-	TRBJ1-1	TGTGCCAGCAGCTACCACACGGTACCCTTAAGTGAAGCTTTCTTT	CASSYHTVPLSEAFF
TRBD1	TRBV2	few	TRBJ1-3	TGTGCCAGCACTGGGACAGGCTCTGGAAACACCATATATTTT	CASTGTGSGNTIYF
TRBD1	TRBV10-3	-	TRBJ2-7	TGTGCCATCAGTGATTCAGGGGGCTACGAGCAGTACTTC	CAISDSGGYEQYF
-	TRBV28	-	TRBJ2-3	TGTGCCAGCAGTCGCGGGAGCACAGATACGCAGTATTTT	CASSRGSTDTQYF
TRBD2	TRBV18	-	TRBJ2-5	TGTGCCAGCTCACCTACTAGCGTACCGGCCCAGTACTTC	CASSPTSVPAQYF
-	TRBV20-1	-	TRBJ2-7	TGCAGTGCTCACCTGGGGAACGAGCAGTACTTC	CSAHLGNEQYF
-	TRBV7-9	-	TRBJ2-1	TGTGCCAGCAGCCTAGCTCACTTAGCCGGTGAGCAGTTCTTC	CASSLAHLAGEQFF
-	TRBV7-2	-	TRBJ2-4	TGTGCCAGCAGCTTGTCCAGTTCAAACATTCAGTACTTC	CASSLSSSNIQYF
-	TRBV28	-	TRBJ2-5	TGTGCCAGCAGTTTATGGACGCATCAAGAGACCCAGTACTTC	CASSLWTHQETQYF
-	TRBV7-2	-	TRBJ2-5	TGTGCCAGCAGCTCCCGGGGAGTGGGAGAGACCCAGTACTTC	CASSSRGVGETQYF
-	TRBV4-2	-	TRBJ2-3	TGTGCCAGCAGCCAAACCCGGGGGGCTAGCGGCACAGATACGCAGTATTTT	CASSQTRGASGTDTQYF
-	TRBV7-2	-	TRBJ2-5	TGTGCCAGCAGCTTTACTGAGACCCAGTACTTC	CASSFTETQYF
-	TRBV15	-	TRBJ2-1	TGTGCCACCAGCAGAGACCTTATTCCGAATGAGCAGTTCTTC	CATSRDLIPNEQFF
-	TRBV5-8	-	TRBJ1-4	TGTGCCAGCAGCCCGGGCCAGGGGAATACGGAAAAACTGTTTTTT	CASSPGQGNTEKLFF
-	TRBV28	-	TRBJ1-4	TGTGCCAGCAAAAGGGGCCTTAATGAAAAACTGTTTTTT	CASKRGLNEKLFF
-	TRBV19	-	TRBJ1-4	TGTGCCAGTAGCCTGCGGGGGGGGCAACTGTTTTTT	CASSLRGGQLFF
-	TRBV10-3	-	TRBJ2-3	TGTGCCATCAGTGAAGAGTCAGCTAGCACAGATACGCAGTATTTT	CAISEESASTDTQYF
-	TRBV5-1	few	TRBJ1-1	TGCGCCAGCAGTCCCACCGGGGCTAACACTGAAGCTTTCTTT	CASSPTGANTEAFF
-	TRBV19	-	TRBJ1-1	TGTGCCAGCTCAGAGGGGAACACTGAAGCTTTCTTT	CASSEGNTEAFF
TRBD1	TRBV7-8	-	TRBJ1-2	TGTGCCAGCAGCACGGGCGGAGGACAGGGTCTCTCTGGCTACACCTTC	CASSTGGGQGLSGYTF
-	TRBV5-1	-	TRBJ1-2	TGCGCCAGTTCTTCCGCAGGGACCGAGGGCTATGGCTACACCTTC	CASSSAGTEGYGYTF
TRBD2	TRBV7-3	-	TRBJ2-3	TGTGCCAGCAGCTTAGGGACTAGCGCCCTCACAGATACGCAGTATTTT	CASSLGTSALTDTQYF
-	TRBV5-1	-	TRBJ1-2	TGCGCCAGCAGCTTGGACAGGGTAGCCTATGGCTACACCTTC	CASSLDRVAYGYTF
TRBD1	TRBV6-1	-	TRBJ1-5	TGTGCCAGCAGTGAAAGGACAGGTTCCAATCAGCCCCAGCATTTT	CASSERTGSNQPQHF
-	TRBV11-3	-	TRBJ2-7	TGTGCCAGCAGCTTAGCGGTGGGCGGCGAGCAGTACTTC	CASSLAVGGEQYF
TRBD2	TRBV7-8	-	TRBJ2-3	TGTGCCAGCAGCTCCTTAGCGGGGTCCACAGATACGCAGTATTTT	CASSSLAGSTDTQYF
-	TRBV7-2	-	TRBJ2-7	TGTGCCAGCAGCTTAGGCCAGGGGAGCTCCTACGAGCAGTACTTC	CASSLGQGSSYEQYF
-	TRBV4-1	-	TRBJ2-1	TGCGCCAGCAGCCAATTCTACCCGGATCCCAGCTCCTACAATGAGCAGTTCTTC	CASSQFYPDPSSYNEQFF
TRBD1	TRBV6-1	-	TRBJ1-3	TGTGCCAGCAGTGTAATTACAGGGGATACGGACACCATATATTTT	CASSVITGDTDTIYF
-	TRBV7-2	-	TRBJ1-1	TGTGCCAGCAGCTCCGTGGGGGGGGGCACTGAAGCTTTCTTT	CASSSVGGGTEAFF
-	TRBV5-4	-	TRBJ2-2	TGTGCCAGCAGCAGGGGGGGGCGCTCGAACACCGGGGAGCTGTTTTTT	CASSRGGRSNTGELFF
-	TRBV28	-	TRBJ1-1	TGTGCCAGCAGTTTAGTGGACCCCCTAAACACTGAAGCTTTCTTT	CASSLVDPLNTEAFF
-	TRBV28	-	TRBJ1-2	TGTGCCAGCAGTTTAGGAGGGGCGACCTATGGCTACACCTTC	CASSLGGATYGYTF
TRBD2	TRBV10-1	once	TRBJ2-7	TGCGCCAGCAGTCCGGGACTAGCGGGAGGCAACTACGAGCAGTACTTC	CASSPGLAGGNYEQYF
TRBD2	TRBV6-5	-	TRBJ2-2	TGTGCCAGCATCGCTAGCGGGAGGGACACCGGGGAGCTGTTTTTT	CASIASGRDTGELFF
-	TRBV5-4	-	TRBJ1-2	TGTGCCAGCAGCTTGGCAGGGGTATATGGCTACACCTTC	CASSLAGVYGYTF
-	TRBV25-1	-	TRBJ2-5	TGTGCCAGCAGTGAGGGGGCACGGGAGACCCAGTACTTC	CASSEGARETQYF
-	TRBV13	-	TRBJ1-1	TGTGCCAGCAGCTTAGGCTCTGGGAGGAACACTGAAGCTTTCTTT	CASSLGSGRNTEAFF